The clone carrying this TCR beta chain was seen a handful of times. Its target is unknown. The data belong to a study of T cells after yellow fever vaccination. V was shortened by 1 base and J by 5 bases, with 5 bases between the two germline ends. CDR1 is SGHDN, CDR2 FVKESK, per germline. There are 12 residues in the CDR3. MiXCR, applied by TCRdb to the 5' RACE reads, yields one record per CDR3 protein. The sample holds a few hundred thousand distinct CDR3 sequences, approximately 4% seen once. Study conclusions and caveats: The presence of abundant clonotypes contaminating from the bulk population was possible in FACS-sorted repertoires.

The receptor comes from a man between 18 and 29 years old who received the YFV17D yellow fever vaccine. This material consisted of PBMCs, taken 5 days after the yellow fever booster vaccination. J is TRBJ2-5 and V is TRBV14; no definite D call. CDR3 residues: CASSQGWETQYF. In nucleotides, the CDR3 is TGTGCCAGCAGCCAAGGTTGGGAGACCCAGTACTTC.